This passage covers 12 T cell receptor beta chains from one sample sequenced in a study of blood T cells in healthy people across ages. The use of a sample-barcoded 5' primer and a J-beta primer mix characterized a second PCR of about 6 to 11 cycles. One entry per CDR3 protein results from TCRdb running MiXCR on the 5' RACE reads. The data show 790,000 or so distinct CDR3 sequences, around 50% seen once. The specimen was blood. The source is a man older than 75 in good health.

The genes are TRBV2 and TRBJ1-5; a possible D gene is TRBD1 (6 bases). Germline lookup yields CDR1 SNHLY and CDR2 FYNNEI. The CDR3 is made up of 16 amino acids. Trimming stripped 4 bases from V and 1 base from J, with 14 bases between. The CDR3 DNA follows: TGTGCCAGCAGTGGGGGGGCGGAATTCAGCAATCAGCCCCAGCATTTT. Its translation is CASSGGAEFSNQPQHF.

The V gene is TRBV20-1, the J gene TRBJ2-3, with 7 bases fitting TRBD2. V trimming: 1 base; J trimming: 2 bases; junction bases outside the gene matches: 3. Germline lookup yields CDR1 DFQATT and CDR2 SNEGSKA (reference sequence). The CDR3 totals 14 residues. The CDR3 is CSARGGGFTDTQYF. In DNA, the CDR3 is TGCAGTGCTAGAGGGGGAGGGTTCACAGATACGCAGTATTTT.

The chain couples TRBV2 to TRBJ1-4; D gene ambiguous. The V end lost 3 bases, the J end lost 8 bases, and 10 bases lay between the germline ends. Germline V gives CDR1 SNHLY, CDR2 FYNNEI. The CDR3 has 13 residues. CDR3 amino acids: CASSEPAVEKLFF. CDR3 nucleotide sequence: TGTGCCAGCAGTGAGCCAGCAGTCGAAAAACTGTTTTTT.

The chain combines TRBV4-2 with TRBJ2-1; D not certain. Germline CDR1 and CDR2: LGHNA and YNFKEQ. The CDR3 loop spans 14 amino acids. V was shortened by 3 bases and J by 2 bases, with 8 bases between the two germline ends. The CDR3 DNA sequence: TGTGCCAGCAGCCAGGTTCAGCCCTACAATGAGCAGTTCTTC. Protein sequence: CASSQVQPYNEQFF.

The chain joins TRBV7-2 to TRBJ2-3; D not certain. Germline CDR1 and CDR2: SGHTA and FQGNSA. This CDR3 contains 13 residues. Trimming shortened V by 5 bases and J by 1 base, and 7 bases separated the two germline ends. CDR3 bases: TGTGCCAGCAGCGAGATGCGCACAGATACGCAGTATTTT. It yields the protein CASSEMRTDTQYF.

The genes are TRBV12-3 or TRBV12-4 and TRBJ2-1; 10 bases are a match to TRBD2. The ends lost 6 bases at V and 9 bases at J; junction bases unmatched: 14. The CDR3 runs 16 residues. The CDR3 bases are TGTGCCAGCAGACCTCTAGCGGGAGTCGGCTACGGTGAGCAGTTCTTC. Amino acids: CASRPLAGVGYGEQFF.

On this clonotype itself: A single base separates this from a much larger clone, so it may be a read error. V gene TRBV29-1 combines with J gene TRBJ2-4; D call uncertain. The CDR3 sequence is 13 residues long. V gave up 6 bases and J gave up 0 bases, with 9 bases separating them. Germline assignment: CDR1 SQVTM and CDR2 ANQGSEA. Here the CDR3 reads CSVGRVAKNIQYF. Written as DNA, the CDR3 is TGCAGCGTCGGGCGAGTAGCCAAAAACATTCAGTACTTC.

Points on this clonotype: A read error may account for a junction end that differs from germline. The CDR3: CASSVGTGDF. The CDR3, as DNA: TGTGCCAGCAGCGTGGGGACAGGGGATTTC. The rearrangement links TRBV9 to TRBJ2-7; 10 bases fit TRBD1. The germline V gene encodes CDR1 SGDLS and CDR2 YYNGEE. The CDR3 has 10 amino acids.

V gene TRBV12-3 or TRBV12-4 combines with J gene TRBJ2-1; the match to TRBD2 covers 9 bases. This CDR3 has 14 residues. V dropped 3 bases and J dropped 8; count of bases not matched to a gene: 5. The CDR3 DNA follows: TGTGCCAGCAGTTTCGAACTAGCGGGCTATGAGCAGTTCTTC. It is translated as CASSFELAGYEQFF.

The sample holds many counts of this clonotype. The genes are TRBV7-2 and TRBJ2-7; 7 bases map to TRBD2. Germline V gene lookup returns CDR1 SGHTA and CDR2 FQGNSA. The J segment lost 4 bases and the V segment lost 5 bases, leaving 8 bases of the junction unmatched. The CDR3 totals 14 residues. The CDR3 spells CASSPGTTSYEQYF. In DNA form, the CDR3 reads TGTGCCAGCAGCCCCGGGACTACCTCATACGAGCAGTACTTC.

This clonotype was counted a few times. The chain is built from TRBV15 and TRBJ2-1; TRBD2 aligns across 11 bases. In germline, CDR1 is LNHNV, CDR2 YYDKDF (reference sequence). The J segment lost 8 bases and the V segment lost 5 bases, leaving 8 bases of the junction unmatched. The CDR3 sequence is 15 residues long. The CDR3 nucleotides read TGTGCCACCAGCGGCCGTAGCGGGAGGGCCTATGAGCAGTTCTTC. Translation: CATSGRSGRAYEQFF.

Here the CDR3 reads CASSLNGAYNEQFF. The CDR3 DNA is TGTGCCAGCAGTTTAAATGGGGCCTACAATGAGCAGTTCTTC. The chain carries TRBV27 and TRBJ2-1; D is ambiguous. The CDR3 has 14 amino acids. Looked up from germline, CDR1 is MNHEY and CDR2 is SMNVEV (reference sequence). V lost 2 bases and J 2 bases, leaving 7 bases between the germline ends.